This T cell receptor (beta chain) originates from a study of blood T cell repertoires in COVID-19 (TCRdb year 2020). With regard to the full study: Samples from collaborators originated in the United States, Italy and Spain and spanned both the acute and convalescent phases of COVID-19. The repertoires were made available in a free public database intended to serve as a resource for research on the immune response to SARS-CoV-2. The dataset comprised deeply sampled blood TCRbeta repertoires from subjects exposed to, actively infected with, or recovered from COVID-19. The sample metadata nearly always contained a de-identified subject ID, COVID-19 status, age in years and sex. Where available, HLA class I and class II types were obtained from metadata supplied by the sample provider rather than from assay-based typing. The prospective study material was composed of cDNA or gDNA derived from T cells, B-cell-depleted T cells, or PBMCs. Samples were obtained from the ongoing ImmuneRACE study (first 160 participants) and from 1,254 subjects provided by 6 global collaborators. Results and caveats for the whole study, not just this receptor: How much clinical and demographic metadata was included differed by source and by participant, and the metadata was provided uncurated.

Each collaborating institution followed its own protocols to collect whole blood in K2EDTA tubes. For TCRbeta analysis, collaborators shipped samples as frozen whole blood, isolated PBMCs, or DNA extracted from either of those sample types. Regarding this clone: Its cognate antigen has yet to be identified. Base qualities were left out, and no much larger clone turns up one base away.

TCRbeta CDR3 regions were amplified from genomic DNA by means of the immunoSEQ Assay, a bias-controlled multiplex PCR. The study's own analysis went as follows. Within the assay, amplification of reference gene primers was used to estimate how many nucleated cells each sample contained. Sequence reads were collapsed and filtered to measure the absolute abundance of every unique TCRbeta CDR3 rearrangement. For each sample, productive Simpson clonality was calculated by taking the square root of Simpson's diversity index across productive rearrangements. TCRdb took this table from immuneACCESS and kept in-frame rearrangements with V and J called. Such tables lack part of the clones; where checked against another copy, unresolved V genes explain under half of the gap, and the rest is unexplained. Clonal size and the V and J genes are those of that table, whereas D and trimming came from the DNA. The sample table contains under 200,000 clones; only one count was recorded for around nine tenths of them. The ten biggest clones cover 20% to 25% of the sample.

The germline V gene provides CDR1 SGHDT and CDR2 YYEEEE. The CDR3 numbers 15 residues from cysteine through phenylalanine. The read is trimmed to its CDR3 DNA, 45 bases read in frame from base 1. The V end loses 3 bases and the J end loses 1 base, and a stretch of 10 bases separates them. The clonotype was recovered from a man in his 60s with active or convalescent COVID-19. Sequenced: peripheral blood. The chain is assembled from TRBV5-6 and TRBJ1-4; no D gene call is confident. CDR3 protein: CASSSRHQTNEKLFF. The nucleotide sequence is given as TGTGCCAGCAGCTCTCGACACCAAACTAATGAAAAACTGTTTTTT.